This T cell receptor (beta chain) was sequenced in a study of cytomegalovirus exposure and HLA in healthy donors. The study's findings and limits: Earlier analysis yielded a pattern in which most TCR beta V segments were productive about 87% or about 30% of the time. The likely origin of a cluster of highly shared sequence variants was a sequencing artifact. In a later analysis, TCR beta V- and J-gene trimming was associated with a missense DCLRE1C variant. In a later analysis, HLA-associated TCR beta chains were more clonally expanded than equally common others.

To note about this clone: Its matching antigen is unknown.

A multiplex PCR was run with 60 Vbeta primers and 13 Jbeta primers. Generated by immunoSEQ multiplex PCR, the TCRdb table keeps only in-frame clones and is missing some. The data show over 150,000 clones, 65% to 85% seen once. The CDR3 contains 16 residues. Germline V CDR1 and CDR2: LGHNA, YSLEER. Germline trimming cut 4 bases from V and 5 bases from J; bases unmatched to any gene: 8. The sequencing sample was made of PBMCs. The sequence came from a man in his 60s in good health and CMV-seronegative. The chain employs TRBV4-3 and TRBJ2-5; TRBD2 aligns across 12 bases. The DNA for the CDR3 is TGCGCCAGCAGCCTCTACGCTAGCGGGAGGGTTGAGACCCAGTACTTC. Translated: CASSLYASGRVETQYF.